This T cell receptor beta chain was found in a study of T cell repertoires in cytomegalovirus infection. TCRdb used MiXCR to reprocess the reads, holding one entry per CDR3 protein. Of more than 250,000 distinct CDR3 sequences in the sample, 20% to 25% are singletons; the top ten hold about 14%. About this clonotype itself: Its antigen is still unknown.

With V trimmed by 5 bases and J by 7 bases, 14 bases remained unmatched. This CDR3 is built from 15 residues. This clonotype was obtained from a human donor in good health (CMV status not recorded). Some clones in this sample may be carry-over from other donors' samples. The chain couples TRBV12-3 or TRBV12-4 to TRBJ2-7; TRBD2 matches 7 bases. This specimen was cultured PBMCs, taken from culture after CMV antigen stimulation. CDR3 DNA sequence: TGTGCCAGCAGTCTCCCCGGCCTAGCGGTTTGGGAGCAGTACTTC. Amino acid sequence: CASSLPGLAVWEQYF.